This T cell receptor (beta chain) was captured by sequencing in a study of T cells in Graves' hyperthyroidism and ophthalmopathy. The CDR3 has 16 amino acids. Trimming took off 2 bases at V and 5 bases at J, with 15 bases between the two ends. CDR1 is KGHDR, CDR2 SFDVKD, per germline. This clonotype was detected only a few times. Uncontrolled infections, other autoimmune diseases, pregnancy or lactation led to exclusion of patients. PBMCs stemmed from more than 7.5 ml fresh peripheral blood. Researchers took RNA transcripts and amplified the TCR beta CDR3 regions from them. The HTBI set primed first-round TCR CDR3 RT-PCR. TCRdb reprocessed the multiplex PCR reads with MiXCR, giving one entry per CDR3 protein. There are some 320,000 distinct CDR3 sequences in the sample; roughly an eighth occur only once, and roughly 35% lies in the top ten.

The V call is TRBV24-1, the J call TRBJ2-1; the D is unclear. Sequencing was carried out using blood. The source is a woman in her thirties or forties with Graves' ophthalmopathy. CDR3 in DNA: TGTGCCACCAGTGATTCCACCCCTTGGCAGGACAATGAGCAGTTCTTC. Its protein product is CATSDSTPWQDNEQFF.